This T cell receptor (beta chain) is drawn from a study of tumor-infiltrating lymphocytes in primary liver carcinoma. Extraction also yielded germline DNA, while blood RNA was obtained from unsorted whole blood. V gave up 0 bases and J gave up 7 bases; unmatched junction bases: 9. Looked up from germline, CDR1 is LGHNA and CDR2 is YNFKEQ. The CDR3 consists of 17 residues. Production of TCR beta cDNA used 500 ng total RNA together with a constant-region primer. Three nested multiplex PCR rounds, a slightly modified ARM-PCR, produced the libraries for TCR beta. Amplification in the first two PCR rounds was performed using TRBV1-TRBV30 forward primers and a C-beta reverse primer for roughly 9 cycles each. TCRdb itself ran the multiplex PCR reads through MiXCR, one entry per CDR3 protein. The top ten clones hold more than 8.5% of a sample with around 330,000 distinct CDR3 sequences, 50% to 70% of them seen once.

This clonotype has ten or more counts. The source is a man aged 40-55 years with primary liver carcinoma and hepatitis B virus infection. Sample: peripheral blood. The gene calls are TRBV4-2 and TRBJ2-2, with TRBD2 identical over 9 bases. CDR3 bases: TGTGCCAGCAGCCAAGATCCGGCGGGAGGGCCAGGCGGGGAGCTGTTTTTT. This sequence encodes CASSQDPAGGPGGELFF.